This paragraph covers one T cell receptor beta chain sequence. The antigen is undetermined. The data were obtained in a study of T cell responses to AZD1222 COVID-19 vaccine. Trimming shortened V by 1 base and J by 4 bases, and 14 bases separated the two germline ends. The CDR3 has 15 residues. CDR1 SGHDN and CDR2 FVKESK come from the germline V gene. Libraries were prepared by immunoSEQ multiplex PCR; TCRdb keeps only in-frame clonotypes and omits some of them. The sample shows about 100,000 clones, about 93% of them seen only once. The study's findings and limits: In a largely white British group with more females than males, clonal diversity was possibly underestimated. Dominant CD4 TCR responses targeted spike regions 160-218 and 743-854.

The receptor comes from an adult in good health. This sample comprised peripheral blood, obtained on day 0 of AZD1222 vaccination. This chain connects TRBV14 to TRBJ2-7; no clear D. The CDR3 protein is CASSQAVLGLYEQYF. The CDR3 region has the DNA TGTGCCAGCAGCCAAGCTGTGCTGGGTTTGTACGAGCAGTACTTC.